Listed below are T cell receptor beta chains from one sample, sequenced in a study of vaccination effects on CD4 cells after COVID-19. Generated by immunoSEQ multiplex PCR, the TCRdb table keeps only in-frame clones and is missing some. The table shows nearly 30,000 clones, with 80% to 85% occurring only once. These TCRs are of unknown antigen specificity. Source: CD4+ T cells from PBMCs cultured with SARS-CoV-2 spike peptides, taken after COVID-19 vaccination. These receptors came from a human donor who received a COVID-19 vaccine. Some clones in this sample may be carry-over from other donors' samples. Both conserved end residues are part of each CDR3. A D gene is named only where the DNA matches it firmly. Size is stated for part of the rows, as once, few or many counts, or as a class when the clone is expanded.

>TRBD1|TRBV5-1|TRBJ2-5|once
TGCGCCAGCAACCGCTGGACAGGGGGCCAGGAGACCCAGTACTTC
CASNRWTGGQETQYF
>.|TRBV20-1|TRBJ1-2|.
TGCAGTGCTTGGACAGCCTATGGCTACACCTTC
CSAWTAYGYTF
>TRBD1|TRBV18|TRBJ1-5|.
TGTGCCAGCTCCCCCACAGGGGTGGCCAATCAGCCCCAGCATTTT
CASSPTGVANQPQHF
>TRBD1|TRBV6-2/TRBV6-3|TRBJ2-3|.
TGTGCCAGCAGTTTGGGCCCGTATAGGACAGGGAGCACAGATACGCAGTATTTT
CASSLGPYRTGSTDTQYF
>.|TRBV7-9|TRBJ2-3|.
TGTGCCAGCAGCTGGGGGGCTGCTAGCACAGATACGCAGTATTTT
CASSWGAASTDTQYF
>.|TRBV5-8|TRBJ1-2|.
TGTGCCAGCAGCTCCGACATCACAGCCTACTATGGCTACACCTTC
CASSSDITAYYGYTF
>.|TRBV7-2|TRBJ2-3|.
TGTGCCAGCAAGACGCCAGGCACAGATACGCAGTATTTT
CASKTPGTDTQYF
>.|TRBV29-1|TRBJ2-4|.
TGCAGCGTTGAGTCCGGGGGTCGGGCCAAAAACATTCAGTACTTC
CSVESGGRAKNIQYF
>.|TRBV12-5|TRBJ2-1|.
TGTGCTAGTGGTGCCCAGACAGAACTCTCCTACAATGAGCAGTTCTTC
CASGAQTELSYNEQFF
>.|TRBV6-6|TRBJ1-1|.
TGTGCCAGCAGTCGTATAGGGGAGACTGAAGCTTTCTTT
CASSRIGETEAFF
>.|TRBV6-6|TRBJ2-2|.
TGTGCCAGCAGTTACTCGACAGGAGATAACACCGGGGAGCTGTTTTTT
CASSYSTGDNTGELFF
>.|TRBV24-1|TRBJ2-5|.
TGTGCCACCAGTGAAACCGGGACCCTCCAAGAGACCCAGTACTTC
CATSETGTLQETQYF
>TRBD1|TRBV5-1|TRBJ2-2|.
TGCGCCAGCAGCTCCAGGGGGTCCGGGGAGCTGTTTTTT
CASSSRGSGELFF